The T cell receptor beta chain described here comes from a study of blood T cell repertoires in COVID-19. Germline CDR1 reads KGHSH; CDR2 reads LQKENI. The CDR3 length is 13 residues. The junction had 3 bases not matched to a gene; V was cut back by 4 bases and J by 4 bases. Clones were read by immunoSEQ multiplex PCR, and TCRdb kept only the in-frame ones, dropping some. The data show some 110,000 clones, with approximately 87% seen just once and around 2.3% held by the top ten. The V gene is TRBV18, the J gene TRBJ2-5; 7 bases line up with TRBD1. Sequencing used peripheral blood. The sequence derives from a young man with acute or convalescent COVID-19. The CDR3 reads CASSQDRAETQYF. DNA for the CDR3: TGTGCCAGCTCACAAGACAGGGCAGAGACCCAGTACTTC.